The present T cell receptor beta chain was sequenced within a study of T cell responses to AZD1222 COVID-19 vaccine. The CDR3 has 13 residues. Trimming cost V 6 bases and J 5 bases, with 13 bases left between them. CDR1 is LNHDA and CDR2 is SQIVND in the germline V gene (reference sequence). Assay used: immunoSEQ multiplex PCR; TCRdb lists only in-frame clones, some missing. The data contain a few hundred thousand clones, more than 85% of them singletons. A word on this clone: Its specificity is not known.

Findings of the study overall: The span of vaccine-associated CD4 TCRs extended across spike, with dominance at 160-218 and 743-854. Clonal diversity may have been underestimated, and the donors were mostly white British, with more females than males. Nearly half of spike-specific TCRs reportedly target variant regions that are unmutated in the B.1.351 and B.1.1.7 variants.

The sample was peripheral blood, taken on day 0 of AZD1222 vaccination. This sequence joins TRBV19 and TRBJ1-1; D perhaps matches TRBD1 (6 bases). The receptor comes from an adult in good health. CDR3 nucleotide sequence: TGTGCCAGTAGCGGACAGCGGACGACTGAAGCTTTCTTT. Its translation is CASSGQRTTEAFF. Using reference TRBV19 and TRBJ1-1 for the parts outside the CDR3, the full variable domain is DGGITQSPKYLFRKEGQNVTLSCEQNLNHDAMYWYRQDPGQGLRLIYYSQIVNDFQKGDIAEGYSVSREKKESFPLTVTSAQKNPTAFYLCASSGQRTTEAFFGQGTRLTVV.